This TCR beta chain is drawn from a study of beta chain features in type 1 diabetes. Expressed TCRB transcripts were sequenced, since all the RNA that had been isolated was reverse transcribed. The repertoire was sequenced with immunoSEQ multiplex PCR; TCRdb's copy has only in-frame clones and lacks some. The sample records 600,000 to 700,000 clones, around 12% being singletons. This clone was seen only a few times. Its antigen remains unknown. Study outcomes and limitations: Within each of all four CD4+ subsets, Type 1 diabetes patients had TCRB CDR3s that were moderately but significantly shorter.

With 0 bases removed from V and 5 bases from J, the gap between germline ends came to 20 bases. This CDR3 has 17 residues. Germline values: CDR1 SGHDT, CDR2 YYEEEE. The material sequenced was naive CD4+ T cells from blood. This chain links TRBV5-6 with TRBJ1-2, with TRBD1 as a possible D gene (5 bases). The sequence came from a man aged 25 to 40 with type 1 diabetes. Written as DNA, the CDR3 is TGTGCCAGCAGCTTGGCTGGACATGGGATTGGGAGGTATGGCTACACCTTC. It codes for CASSLAGHGIGRYGYTF.